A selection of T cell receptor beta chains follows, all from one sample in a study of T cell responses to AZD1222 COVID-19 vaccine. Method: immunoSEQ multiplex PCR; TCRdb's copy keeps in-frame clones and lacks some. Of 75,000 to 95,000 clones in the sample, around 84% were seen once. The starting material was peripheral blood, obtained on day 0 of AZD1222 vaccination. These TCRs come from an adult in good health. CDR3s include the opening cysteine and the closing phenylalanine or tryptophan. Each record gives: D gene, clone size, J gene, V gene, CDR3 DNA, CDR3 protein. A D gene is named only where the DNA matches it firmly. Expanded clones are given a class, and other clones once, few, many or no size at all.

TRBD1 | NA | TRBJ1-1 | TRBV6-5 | TGTGCCAGCAGTTACCTGGGGACAGAGAACACTGAAGCTTTCTTT | CASSYLGTENTEAFF
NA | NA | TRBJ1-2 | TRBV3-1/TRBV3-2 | TGTGCCAGCAGCCAGGGGAACTATGGCTACACCTTC | CASSQGNYGYTF
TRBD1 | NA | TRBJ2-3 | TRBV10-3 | TGTGCCATCAGTGAAGGGACAGGGCGCACAGATACGCAGTATTTT | CAISEGTGRTDTQYF
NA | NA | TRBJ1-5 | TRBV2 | TGTGCCAGCAGTGAATGGGGGGGACAATATCTTAGCAATCAGCCCCAGCATTTT | CASSEWGGQYLSNQPQHF
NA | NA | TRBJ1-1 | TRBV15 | TGTGCCACCAGCAGAGATCAGTGGGTCACTGAAGCTTTCTTT | CATSRDQWVTEAFF
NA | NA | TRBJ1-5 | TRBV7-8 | TGTGCCAGCAGCTTAGAGGGGAAACAGCCCCAGCATTTT | CASSLEGKQPQHF
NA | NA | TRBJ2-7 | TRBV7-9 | TGTGCCAGCAGCATATGGGACGGGTACGAGCAGTACTTC | CASSIWDGYEQYF
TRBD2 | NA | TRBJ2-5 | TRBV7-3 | TGTGCCAGCAGCTTATTTCCAGCGGGGGGCCAAGAGACCCAGTACTTC | CASSLFPAGGQETQYF
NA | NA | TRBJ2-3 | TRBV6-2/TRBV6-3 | TGTGCCAGCAGTTACTACGGGTGGGCCGGAGATACGCAGTATTTT | CASSYYGWAGDTQYF
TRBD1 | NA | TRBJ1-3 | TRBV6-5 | TGTGCCAGCAGATTGTCGACAGGGATAGGAAACACCATATATTTT | CASRLSTGIGNTIYF
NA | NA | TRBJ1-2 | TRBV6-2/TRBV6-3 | TGTGCCAGCAGTGGTTCCAGCGGGCACAACTATGGCTACACCTTC | CASSGSSGHNYGYTF
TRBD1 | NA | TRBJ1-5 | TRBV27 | TGTGCCAGCAGTTTAGGACAGGGCAGTTTGCAGCCCCAGCATTTT | CASSLGQGSLQPQHF
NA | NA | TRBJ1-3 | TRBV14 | TGTGCCAGCAGTCTCTCTGGAAACACCATATATTTT | CASSLSGNTIYF
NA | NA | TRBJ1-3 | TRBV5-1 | TGCGCCAGCGGATTAGGACAGGGAAACACCATATATTTT | CASGLGQGNTIYF
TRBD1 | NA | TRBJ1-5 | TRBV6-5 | TGTGCCAGCTCAACAGGGGGCGGTCAGCCCCAGCATTTT | CASSTGGGQPQHF
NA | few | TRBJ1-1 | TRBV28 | TGTGCCAGCAGCCCACGGCTCCACACTGAAGCTTTCTTT | CASSPRLHTEAFF
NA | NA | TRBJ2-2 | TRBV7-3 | TGTGCCAGCAGCTTAAACGCGGGGCGCACCGGGGAGCTGTTTTTT | CASSLNAGRTGELFF
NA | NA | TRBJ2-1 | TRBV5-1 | TGCGCCAGCAGCTTGGTTCTGGGAAATGAGCAGTTCTTC | CASSLVLGNEQFF
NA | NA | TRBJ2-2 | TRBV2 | TGTGCCAGCACCCAGGGGGGGGGCGCGGGAAACACCGGGGAGCTGTTTTTT | CASTQGGGAGNTGELFF
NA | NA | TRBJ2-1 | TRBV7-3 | TGTGCCAGCAGCCTACAGCCGAGCTCCTACAATGAGCAGTTCTTC | CASSLQPSSYNEQFF
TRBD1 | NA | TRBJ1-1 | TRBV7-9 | TGTGCCAGCAGCCCACGACAGGGGCGGAACACTGAAGCTTTCTTT | CASSPRQGRNTEAFF
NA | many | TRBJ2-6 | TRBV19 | TGTGCCAGTAGTATTTTGGCAGCAGACTCTGGGGCCAACGTCCTGACTTTC | CASSILAADSGANVLTF
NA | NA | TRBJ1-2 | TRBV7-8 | TGTGCCAGCAGCCTAACAGAAAACTATGGCTACACCTTC | CASSLTENYGYTF
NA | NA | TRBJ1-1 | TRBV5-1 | TGCGCCAGCAGGGTCACAGGTCAGAACACTGAAGCTTTCTTT | CASRVTGQNTEAFF
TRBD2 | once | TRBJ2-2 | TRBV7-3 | TGTGCCAGCAGCCCAACAGTGGCTAGCGGGGGGACCTTGGGCACCGGGGAGCTGTTTTTT | CASSPTVASGGTLGTGELFF
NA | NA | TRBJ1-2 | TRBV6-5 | TGTGCCAGCAGCCTCGGCCCGAACTATGGCTACACCTTC | CASSLGPNYGYTF
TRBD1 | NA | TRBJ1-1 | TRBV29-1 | TGCAGCGTTGACGGGGCAGGGGGCGTCATGGGCACTGAAGCTTTCTTT | CSVDGAGGVMGTEAFF
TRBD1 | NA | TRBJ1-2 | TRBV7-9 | TGTGCCAGCAGCCCTCAGGGGGTAGGGTATGGCTACACCTTC | CASSPQGVGYGYTF
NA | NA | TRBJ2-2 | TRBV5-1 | TGCGCCAGCAGCTTAGGGCAGGGAGGAACCGGGGAGCTGTTTTTT | CASSLGQGGTGELFF
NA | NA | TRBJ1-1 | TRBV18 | TGTGCCAGCTCACCGGGGGTAACTTCCACTGAAGCTTTCTTT | CASSPGVTSTEAFF
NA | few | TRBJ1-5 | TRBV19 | TGTGCCTCCTCTCCGGGCGACAGCTGGAATCAGCCCCAGCATTTT | CASSPGDSWNQPQHF
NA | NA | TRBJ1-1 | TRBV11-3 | TGTGCCAGCAGCTACAATCAGGACAGTTCTACTGAAGCTTTCTTT | CASSYNQDSSTEAFF
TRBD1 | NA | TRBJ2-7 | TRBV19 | TGTGCCAGTAGTGCGGACAGGGGGTTCGAGCAGTACTTC | CASSADRGFEQYF
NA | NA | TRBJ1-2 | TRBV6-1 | TGTGCCAGCAGTGAACGGGTCGGCAGGGGAGGGGGTTTGGCCCGCTATGGCTACACCTTC | CASSERVGRGGGLARYGYTF
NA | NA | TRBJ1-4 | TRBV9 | TGTGCCAGCAGCGTAGCGGGGGCGCGTGATGAAAAACTGTTTTTT | CASSVAGARDEKLFF
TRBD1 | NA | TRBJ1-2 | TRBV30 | TGTGCCTGGACTCCCGGGACAGCCCTATATGGCTACACCTTC | CAWTPGTALYGYTF
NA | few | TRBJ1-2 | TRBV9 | TGTGCCAGCAGCGTAGCACATGACTACACCTTC | CASSVAHDYTF
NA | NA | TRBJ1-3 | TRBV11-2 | TGTGCCAGCAGCTTATTTAGGCCGACATCTGGAAACACCATATATTTT | CASSLFRPTSGNTIYF
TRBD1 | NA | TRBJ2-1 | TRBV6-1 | TGTGCCAGCAGTGAAATGGGGGACAGGGGGGATGAGCAGTTCTTC | CASSEMGDRGDEQFF
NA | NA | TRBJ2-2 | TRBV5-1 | TGCGCCAGCAGCGCCTCCGGGACAAGGAACACCGGGGAGCTGTTTTTT | CASSASGTRNTGELFF
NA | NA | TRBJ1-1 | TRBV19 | TGTGCCAGTAGTATTGCGGGGGCAGGGCTAACTGAAGCTTTCTTT | CASSIAGAGLTEAFF
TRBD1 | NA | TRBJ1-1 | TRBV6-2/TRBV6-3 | TGTGCCAGCAGTTACTCGAAGGACAGGGGGAGTTGGAACACTGAAGCTTTCTTT | CASSYSKDRGSWNTEAFF
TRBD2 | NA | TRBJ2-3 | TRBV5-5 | TGTGCCAGCAGCTTGGAGGTAGCGGGGGGGCGGGATACGCAGTATTTT | CASSLEVAGGRDTQYF
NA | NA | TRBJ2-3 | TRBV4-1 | TGCGCCAGCAGCCAAGAAACAGGAACGCAGTATTTT | CASSQETGTQYF
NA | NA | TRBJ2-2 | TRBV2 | TGTGCCAGCACTAAAGTTCGGGGGGCACTAAATTATTCGAACACCGGGGAGCTGTTTTTT | CASTKVRGALNYSNTGELFF
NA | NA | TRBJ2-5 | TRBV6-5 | TGTGCCAGCAGGGTGGGGGAGACCCAGTACTTC | CASRVGETQYF
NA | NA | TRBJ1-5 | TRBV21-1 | TGTGCCAGCAGCGGCCGCACAGGGGTCGATAATCAGCCCCAGCATTTT | CASSGRTGVDNQPQHF
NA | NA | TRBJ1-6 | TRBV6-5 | TGTGCCGTTCGACGGATTGCGAATTCACCCCTCCACTTT | CAVRRIANSPLHF
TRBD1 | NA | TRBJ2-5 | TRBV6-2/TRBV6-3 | TGTGCCAGCAGTTACGGACAGGGCAGTGCCCAGTACTTC | CASSYGQGSAQYF
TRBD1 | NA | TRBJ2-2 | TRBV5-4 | TGTGCCAGCAGCTTGCCCGGGACAGAGAACACCGGGGAGCTGTTTTTT | CASSLPGTENTGELFF
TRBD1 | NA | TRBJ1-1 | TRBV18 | TGTGCCAGCTCACCTACTAGGGACAGCCAGAACACTGAAGCTTTCTTT | CASSPTRDSQNTEAFF
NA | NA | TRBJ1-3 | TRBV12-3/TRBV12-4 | TGTGCCAGCAGTCCAAGACAGGGAAACACCATATATTTT | CASSPRQGNTIYF
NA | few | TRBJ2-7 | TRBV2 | TGTGCCAGCACCCAGGGCTACGAGCAGTACTTC | CASTQGYEQYF
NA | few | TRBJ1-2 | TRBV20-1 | TGCAGTGCTAGTCACAGCCTCTTTTGGGGCTACACCTTC | CSASHSLFWGYTF
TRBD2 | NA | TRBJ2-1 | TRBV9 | TGTGCCAGCAGCCCGAGCGGGGGGCCGCAGTTCTTC | CASSPSGGPQFF
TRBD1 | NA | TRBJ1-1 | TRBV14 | TGTGCCAGTAAGGACAGGGCGGGAAGCACTGAAGCTTTCTTT | CASKDRAGSTEAFF
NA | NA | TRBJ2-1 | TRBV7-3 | TGTGCCAGCAGCTCCCTCGGGGCCGCCGCAGGGGATGAGCAGTTCTTC | CASSSLGAAAGDEQFF
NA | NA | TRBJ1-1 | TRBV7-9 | TGTGCCAGCAGCTCTTCATCGAACACTGAAGCTTTCTTT | CASSSSSNTEAFF
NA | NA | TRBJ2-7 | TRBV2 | TGTGCCAGCAGTGAAGTAGAAGAGACAGCATTCTCCTACGAGCAGTACTTC | CASSEVEETAFSYEQYF
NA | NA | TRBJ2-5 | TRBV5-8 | TGTGCCAGCAGCCGGGACTACCAAGAGACCCAGTACTTC | CASSRDYQETQYF